The 2 T cell receptor beta chains listed next were all sequenced from one sample in a study of tumor-infiltrating lymphocytes in primary liver carcinoma. Extraction also yielded germline DNA, while blood RNA was obtained from unsorted whole blood. A primer matching the constant region was used to make TCR beta cDNA from approximately 520 ng of total RNA. ARM-PCR was slightly modified, and three nested multiplex PCR rounds with it gave rise to the TCR beta libraries. With TRBV1-TRBV30 forward primers and a C-beta reverse primer, the first two PCR rounds were run for approximately 10 cycles each. TCRdb re-analysed the multiplex PCR reads in MiXCR, keeping a single row per CDR3 protein. Here the sample spans about 200,000 distinct CDR3 sequences, less than 75% being singletons. Sequences were obtained from peripheral blood. Receptors originate from a woman aged 55-70 years with primary liver carcinoma and hepatitis B virus infection.

V and J are TRBV11-3 and TRBJ2-1; D call uncertain. Trimming took 5 bases from V and 12 from J, leaving 17 bases between them. This CDR3 region has 13 residues. Germline V lookup: CDR1 SGHNT, CDR2 YENEEA. The CDR3 coding sequence is TGTGCCAGCAGCCCGCGAACGATGGATGCGCAGTTCTTC. Its translation: CASSPRTMDAQFF.

V gene TRBV28 combines with J gene TRBJ1-6, with D perhaps TRBD1 (5 bases). The V gene lost 7 bases and the J gene lost 0 bases, with 25 bases spanning the gap. The CDR3 runs 20 residues. The V gene's germline CDR1 is MDHEN and CDR2 SYDVKM. The CDR3 loop reads CASTLPKDGGWGSYNSPLHF. The CDR3 nucleotides are TGTGCCAGCACCCTTCCCAAAGACGGGGGGTGGGGCTCCTATAATTCACCCCTCCACTTT.